This T cell receptor beta chain was found in a study of control samples from healthy donors and cancer patients (dated by TCRdb to 2020 to 2022). Based on the germline V gene, the CDR1 and CDR2 sequences are MDHEN and SYDVKM. Unmatched junction bases come to 10, with V trimmed by 6 bases and J by 8 bases. The CDR3 starts with the cysteine, ends with the phenylalanine, and has 15 residues. Only the CDR3 region is kept as DNA, spanning 45 bases read in frame from base 1. A remark on this clone: Its antigen remains unidentified. One base away there is no much larger clone; base qualities are not given.

The library was obtained by the immunoSEQ multiplex PCR assay. TCRdb's version of the immuneACCESS table is confined to in-frame rearrangements and falls short of the full clone set. An unresolved V gene accounts for under half of the shortfall where checked; the remainder is of unknown origin. This sample gives approximately 100,000 clones in total; 90% of them show up just once. The ten largest clones capture less than 4.5% of the sample. The receptor was derived from a woman between 18 and 29 years old in good health. Input material: blood. Rearrangement joined TRBV28 to TRBJ2-1; TRBD1 matches 10 bases in the middle. The nucleotides read TGTGCCAGCAGCTCCGGACAGGGGGGCGTTTATGAGCAGTTCTTC. Its amino acids are CASSSGQGGVYEQFF.